Listed below are T cell receptor beta chains from one sample, sequenced in a study of cytomegalovirus exposure and HLA in healthy donors. Data came from immunoSEQ multiplex PCR; TCRdb stores just in-frame clones and leaves some out. The sample holds a few hundred thousand clones, about 66% seen once. Sequencing used PBMCs. All receptors come from a female donor in good health and CMV-seronegative. Each CDR3 is given with its conserved first and last residue. The D gene is left open where the match is weak. Clone size is stated in some rows and not others, as once, few, many or a class when expanded.

.	TRBD1	TRBV10-1	TRBJ2-1	CASSGQAGTGAYNEQFF	TGCGCCAGCAGTGGACAAGCCGGGACAGGGGCCTACAATGAGCAGTTCTTC
.	TRBD1	TRBV27	TRBJ2-2	CASSLSGQGAGGELFF	TGTGCCAGCAGTTTATCGGGACAGGGGGCTGGTGGGGAGCTGTTTTTT
.	TRBD2	TRBV27	TRBJ2-1	CASSSGAGVSYNEQFF	TGTGCCAGCAGTTCTGGGGCGGGAGTCTCCTACAATGAGCAGTTCTTC
.	TRBD1	TRBV2	TRBJ1-5	CASRGQGWPNWNQPQHF	TGTGCCAGCAGGGGACAGGGGTGGCCGAATTGGAATCAGCCCCAGCATTTT
.	.	TRBV7-9	TRBJ1-1	CASSAGTSVNLNTEAFF	TGTGCCAGCAGCGCCGGGACATCAGTTAATCTGAACACTGAAGCTTTCTTT
.	TRBD2	TRBV5-4	TRBJ2-3	CASSWDGRGGDTQYF	TGTGCCAGCAGCTGGGACGGACGGGGGGGAGATACGCAGTATTTT
.	.	TRBV9	TRBJ1-1	CASSAIQRNTEAFF	TGTGCCAGCAGCGCCATACAGAGGAACACTGAAGCTTTCTTT
.	TRBD1	TRBV7-2	TRBJ1-5	CASSAAPTGGNQPQHF	TGTGCCAGCAGCGCAGCCCCGACAGGGGGCAACCAGCCCCAGCATTTT
.	TRBD1	TRBV5-1	TRBJ1-1	CASNAGGTEAFF	TGCGCCAGCAATGCAGGGGGCACTGAAGCTTTCTTT
.	TRBD1	TRBV5-1	TRBJ2-1	CASSLRAIRDRYNEQFF	TGCGCCAGCAGCTTACGCGCGATCCGGGACAGGTACAATGAGCAGTTCTTC
.	.	TRBV5-6	TRBJ2-2	CASSVGAGTGELFF	TGTGCCAGCAGTGTGGGGGCGGGCACCGGGGAGCTGTTTTTT
.	TRBD2	TRBV27	TRBJ2-1	CASSSQREGYNEQFF	TGTGCCAGCAGTTCGCAGCGGGAGGGATACAATGAGCAGTTCTTC
.	TRBD2	TRBV7-7	TRBJ2-1	CASSLRAGEGRGRSYNEQFF	TGTGCTAGCAGCTTAAGAGCGGGAGAAGGTAGAGGACGCTCCTACAATGAGCAGTTCTTC
once	TRBD2	TRBV7-9	TRBJ2-5	CASSFGLATETQYF	TGTGCCAGCAGCTTCGGACTAGCGACTGAGACCCAGTACTTC
once	TRBD2	TRBV7-9	TRBJ2-1	CASSLRTLAGISSYNEQFF	TGTGCCAGCAGCTTAAGAACCCTAGCGGGAATAAGCTCCTACAATGAGCAGTTCTTC
.	TRBD1	TRBV5-4	TRBJ2-7	CASSPGQKIPYEQYF	TGTGCCAGCAGCCCGGGACAGAAAATCCCCTACGAGCAGTACTTC
.	.	TRBV5-8	TRBJ1-1	CASSLEGRPGTEASF	TGTGCCAGCAGCTTGGAGGGACGCCCGGGGACTGAAGCTTCCTTT
.	TRBD1	TRBV25-1	TRBJ1-5	CASTGTGYQPQHF	TGTGCCAGCACCGGGACAGGGTATCAGCCCCAGCATTTT
.	TRBD2	TRBV9	TRBJ2-1	CASSGPRTSTNNEQFF	TGTGCCAGCAGCGGACCGCGGACTAGCACAAACAATGAGCAGTTCTTC
.	.	TRBV6-1	TRBJ2-7	CASRGGTQYEQYF	TGTGCCAGCAGGGGGGGTACACAATACGAGCAGTACTTC
.	.	TRBV6-6	TRBJ1-5	CASSRVNQPQHF	TGTGCCAGCAGCAGGGTCAATCAGCCCCAGCATTTT
once	TRBD2	TRBV6-1	TRBJ2-2	CASSRREGNTGELFF	TGTGCCAGCAGCAGGCGGGAGGGGAACACCGGGGAGCTGTTTTTT
.	TRBD2	TRBV4-2	TRBJ2-5	CASSTSREGLGETQYF	TGTGCCAGCAGCACGAGCCGGGAGGGACTGGGGGAGACCCAGTACTTC
once	TRBD1	TRBV4-1	TRBJ1-1	CASSQEGTAEAFF	TGCGCCAGCAGCCAGGAAGGGACAGCTGAAGCTTTCTTT
.	TRBD2	TRBV6-1	TRBJ2-7	CASSEAGGPYEQYF	TGTGCCAGCAGTGAAGCGGGAGGGCCCTACGAGCAGTACTTC
.	TRBD2	TRBV6-5	TRBJ2-7	CASSYEIAGASEQYF	TGTGCCAGCAGTTACGAGATAGCGGGAGCATCCGAGCAGTACTTC
.	.	TRBV5-4	TRBJ2-3	CASSYGGGPDTQYF	TGTGCCAGCAGCTATGGAGGTGGGCCAGATACGCAGTATTTT
once	TRBD2	TRBV9	TRBJ2-2	CASSVVGVAGGPFDTGELFF	TGTGCCAGCAGCGTAGTCGGAGTAGCGGGAGGGCCTTTCGACACCGGGGAGCTGTTTTTT
.	.	TRBV5-8	TRBJ2-1	CASSPGLEGGGEQFF	TGTGCCAGCAGCCCAGGACTAGAGGGGGGGGGTGAGCAGTTCTTC
.	.	TRBV2	TRBJ2-2	CASRNSGLSTGELFF	TGTGCCAGCAGAAATTCGGGACTCTCCACCGGGGAGCTGTTTTTT
.	.	TRBV28	TRBJ2-5	CASSSRRQAKIQETQYF	TGTGCCAGCAGTTCCCGAAGACAGGCAAAAATTCAAGAGACCCAGTACTTC
.	.	TRBV7-9	TRBJ1-1	CASSQLGVRNTEAFF	TGTGCCAGCAGCCAACTCGGGGTAAGGAACACTGAAGCTTTCTTT
.	TRBD2	TRBV9	TRBJ2-5	CASSVGGGLVETQYF	TGTGCCAGCAGCGTAGGGGGGGGACTAGTAGAGACCCAGTACTTC
few	.	TRBV11-2	TRBJ2-3	CASSQRATDTQYF	TGTGCCAGCAGCCAGCGGGCCACAGATACGCAGTATTTT
.	.	TRBV15	TRBJ1-6	CATSRDRQSGATRDSPLHF	TGTGCCACCAGCAGAGATCGTCAGTCAGGGGCTACAAGGGATTCACCCCTCCACTTT
.	TRBD2	TRBV18	TRBJ2-3	CASSLQAGGGTDTQYF	TGTGCCAGCTCACTTCAAGCGGGAGGGGGAACAGATACGCAGTATTTT
.	TRBD2	TRBV11-2	TRBJ2-3	CASSPGLAGGSTDTQYF	TGTGCCAGCAGCCCCGGACTAGCGGGAGGCAGCACAGATACGCAGTATTTT
.	.	TRBV28	TRBJ2-1	CASTSGYVAGNEQFF	TGTGCCAGCACCTCGGGGTACGTAGCCGGTAATGAGCAGTTCTTC
.	TRBD1	TRBV7-9	TRBJ2-1	CASSDIQGQGVPNEQFF	TGTGCCAGCAGCGATATACAGGGGCAAGGGGTCCCTAATGAGCAGTTCTTC